This T cell receptor (beta chain) was found in a study of Graves' ophthalmopathy and Graves' hyperthyroidism (dated by TCRdb to 2016 to 2018). Context from the whole study: Peripheral blood was collected at initial diagnosis, before any treatment. The study used signatures of the TCR beta repertoire to tell Graves' ophthalmopathy apart from Graves' hyperthyroidism and to predict which patients would progress to ophthalmopathy. In total, approximately 140 blood samples were TCR-sequenced: approximately 40 ophthalmopathy, over 70 hyperthyroidism and about 17 hyperthyroidism-to-ophthalmopathy patients. To explore V-J signatures distinguishing ophthalmopathy from hyperthyroidism, a discovery set of some 100 patients (roughly 45 ophthalmopathy, 55 to 60 stable hyperthyroidism) was enrolled. An independent validation cohort comprised roughly 20 hyperthyroidism patients and 15 to 17 patients who later progressed from hyperthyroidism to ophthalmopathy. In a handful of hyperthyroidism patients, the T-cell repertoires found in thyroid tissue were compared with those found in blood. Following sample collection, hyperthyroidism patients were given methimazole at a starting dose of 30 mg daily, and ophthalmopathy patients were given high-dose intravenous methylprednisolone. The paper's findings and limits, for the study overall: In validation, the model predicted ophthalmopathy progression with nearly 71% sensitivity and around 72% specificity; roughly 11 predicted patients were CT-confirmed with GO in a median of roughly 6.8 months. Most expanded thyroid clonotypes with a frequency above 0.001 also appeared in blood, which suggests that blood repertoires may reflect the immune response in the thyroid. Sample size was not statistically predetermined, and group allocation was not concealed from the investigators. In cross-validation, the 13-signature model distinguished ophthalmopathy from stable hyperthyroidism with about 87% sensitivity and around 81% specificity, and in the test set the corresponding values were approximately 80% and 68%.

The ophthalmopathy patients had moderately to severely active disease, with a Clinical Activity Score of 3 or higher, a NOSPECS grade of 4 or higher, and a disease duration of less than 3 months. Patients with other autoimmune diseases, uncontrolled infections, pregnancy or lactation were excluded from the study. Clinical symptoms, serum thyroxine, TRAb, thyroid ultrasound and orbital computed tomography were used for diagnosis. PBMCs were isolated from about 9.2 ml of fresh peripheral blood by Ficoll-Paque density gradient centrifugation. Total RNA was extracted with Trizol reagent and quality-checked on an Agilent 2100 Bioanalyzer. This clonotype came up many times. The target of this receptor is not known. The sample holds no much larger clone one base away, and base qualities are not on file. From the cysteine through the phenylalanine, the CDR3 covers 14 amino acids. Of the read, only the CDR3 DNA is kept; its 42 bases are in frame from base 1. Ends trimmed: V by 6 bases, J by 3 bases; bases unmatched to a gene: 6. The germline V gene sets CDR1 to MNHEY and CDR2 to SVGAGI.

TCR beta CDR3 regions were amplified from RNA transcripts for repertoire sequencing. The first round was an RT-PCR using HTBI primers with the Qiagen OneStep RT-PCR kit, and this first round was followed by a second-round multiplex PCR, then size selection and purification. The libraries underwent paired-end sequencing with 100 bp reads on an Illumina HiSeq2000. In the source study's methods: Reads were processed with SOAPnuke, discarding reads with adapters, uncalled bases, mean Phred below 15, or no exact constant-primer or identifier match. COPE v1.2.5 was used to merge high-quality paired reads. Each unique nucleotide sequence was defined as a clonotype, and clonotypes were aligned to IMGT TRB V, D and J references with MiTCR v1.1. Only V-J combinations with frequency above 0.0001 were analysed, covering approximately 99% of repertoires. For each V-J combination, a TCR clonal expansion and chaos score was defined as the ratio of F50 clonal expansion to chaos observed in the TCRdist matrix. Welch's t-statistics and random forest were used to reduce the features to around 13 V-J combinations, which were then used as input to a naive Bayes classifier. The Morisita-Horn index was used to measure how similar the thyroid and blood repertoires were. Using fastp trimming at Q25 and MiXCR clonotype assembly, TCRdb reanalyzed the public sequencing data and kept in-frame beta chains. Entries that share a CDR3 protein sequence are merged under the most common genes and DNA. The V and J calls reflect TCRdb's pipeline rather than the authors' work. A total of 650,000 to 800,000 distinct CDR3 sequences appear in this sample, roughly 41% of them only once. The ten largest make up 3% to 4% of the sample.

This receptor was taken from an adult man with Graves' ophthalmopathy. The sample taken for sequencing was peripheral blood. The rearranged chain carries TRBV6-5 and TRBJ1-1; TRBD1 fits 8 bases in the junction. The nucleotides are TGTGCCAGCAGGGACAGACAGGGGTACACTGAAGCTTTCTTT. It codes for CASRDRQGYTEAFF.